The next 21 T cell receptor beta chains were all read from a single sample in a study of cytomegalovirus exposure and HLA in healthy donors. The PCR contained 60 Vbeta and 13 Jbeta primers. Only in-frame clones appear in the TCRdb table, and some are missing; sequencing was by immunoSEQ multiplex PCR. The table lists about 160,000 clones, 65% to 80% of them singletons. Source material: PBMCs. Receptors were obtained from a woman in her forties or fifties in good health and CMV-seropositive.

This clone has just a few counts. The V call is TRBV6-1, the J call TRBJ2-7, with a weak D call TRBD1 (5 bases). The CDR3 covers 13 residues. With 7 bases removed from V and 0 bases from J, the gap between germline ends came to 10 bases. Germline assignment: CDR1 MNHNS and CDR2 SASEGT. The CDR3 nucleotides are TGTGCCAGCAAGGGGTACGTCTCCTACGAGCAGTACTTC. This sequence encodes CASKGYVSYEQYF.

V and J are TRBV5-6 and TRBJ2-3, with 12 bases that match TRBD2. This CDR3 is 15 amino acids long. The ends lost 2 bases at V and 5 bases at J; junction bases unmatched: 3. Germline-derived CDR1 and CDR2 are SGHDT and YYEEEE. CDR3 residues: CASSLPGLAGDTQYF. CDR3 DNA sequence: TGTGCCAGCAGCTTACCGGGACTAGCGGGAGATACGCAGTATTTT. Using reference TRBV5-6 and TRBJ2-3 for the parts outside the CDR3, the full variable domain is DAGVTQSPTHLIKTRGQQVTLRCSPKSGHDTVSWYQQALGQGPQFIFQYYEEEERQRGNFPDRFSGHQFPNYSSELNVNALLLGDSALYLCASSLPGLAGDTQYFGPGTRLTVL.

The chain recombines TRBV7-5 with TRBJ2-2; the table calls TRBD2, which could not be checked here. TRBV7-5 is a recognized pseudogene. The CDR3 has 19 amino acids. CDR3: CVRSWARTSGEGNTGELFF. The CDR3 nucleotides read TGTGTCAGAAGCTGGGCCCGGACTAGCGGGGAGGGGAACACCGGGGAGCTGTTTTTT.

The chain recombines TRBV6-5 with TRBJ1-2, with 9 bases aligning to TRBD1. The trim removed 10 bases at V and 8 bases at J, leaving 8 bases unmatched. Germline loops: CDR1 MNHEY, CDR2 SVGAGI. CDR3 size: 12 residues. In nucleotides, the CDR3 is TGTGCCACATCCAGGACAGGGGAAGGCTACACCTTC. It yields the protein CATSRTGEGYTF.

The chain uses TRBV2 and TRBJ1-4; 7 positions agree with TRBD1. The CDR3 has 14 residues. The V and J ends lost 4 bases and 14 bases, in that order; junction bases with no gene match: 13. Per germline, CDR1 SNHLY and CDR2 FYNNEI. The CDR3 DNA follows: TGTGCCAGCAGTGCTTTCCAGGGGGTCATGGGGCTGTTTTTT. Encoded protein: CASSAFQGVMGLFF.

The chain joins TRBV7-9 to TRBJ2-1; perhaps TRBD2 as D (5 bases). With 4 bases removed from V and 10 bases from J, the gap between germline ends came to 26 bases. CDR3 length: 17 residues. Germline V gene lookup returns CDR1 SEHNR and CDR2 FQNEAQ (reference sequence). CDR3 protein: CASSSNYQRAVPGEQFF. CDR3 coding DNA: TGTGCCAGCAGCTCTAACTACCAGCGAGCCGTCCCGGGGGAGCAGTTCTTC.

The rearrangement links TRBV20-1 to TRBJ2-7; TRBD1 is a possible D gene (5 bases). Germline CDR1 reads DFQATT; CDR2 reads SNEGSKA (reference sequence). The CDR3 extends over 11 amino acids. V was shortened by 6 bases and J by 3 bases, with 9 bases between the two germline ends. The CDR3 reads CSASQDYEQYF. The CDR3, as DNA: TGCAGTGCATCACAGGACTACGAGCAGTACTTC.

The chain uses TRBV5-1 and TRBJ2-1; 10 bases fit TRBD2. From germline, CDR1 is SGHRS and CDR2 YFSETQ. The trim removed 7 bases at V and 7 bases at J, leaving 11 bases unmatched. The length of the CDR3 is 15 residues. CDR3 sequence (DNA): TGCGCCAGCGCGAATCTAGCGGGGGTTTCTAATGAGCAGTTCTTC. Translation: CASANLAGVSNEQFF.

V usage is TRBV5-3 and J usage is TRBJ1-6; 9 nucleotides line up with TRBD1. TRBV5-3 is identified as an open reading frame with a role that is uncertain. CDR3 length: 16 residues. Losses at the gene ends were 3 bases for V and 7 bases for J; bases not matched to a gene: 8. DNA for the CDR3: TGTGCCAGAAGCTACGAACCGGGACAGGGAAATTCACCCCTCCACTTT. It yields the protein CARSYEPGQGNSPLHF.

V and J are TRBV2 and TRBJ1-1; the match to TRBD1 covers 8 bases. V was clipped by 6 bases and J by 5 bases; unmatched bases: 5. The germline gives CDR1 SNHLY, CDR2 FYNNEI. The CDR3 runs to 13 residues. CDR3 sequence (DNA): TGTGCCAGCAGGGACAGGGTCGGAACTGAAGCTTTCTTT. Translated, it gives CASRDRVGTEAFF.

In its sample, this clone was seen once. The chain links TRBV5-6 to TRBJ1-1; 7 nucleotides match TRBD1. From germline, CDR1 is SGHDT and CDR2 YYEEEE. The CDR3 spans 16 residues. V was clipped by 3 bases and J by 1 base; unmatched bases: 9. The CDR3 loop reads CASSSMTTGKNTEAFF. As DNA, the CDR3 is TGTGCCAGCAGCTCCATGACGACAGGGAAGAACACTGAAGCTTTCTTT.

The chain recombines TRBV19 with TRBJ1-2; 7 bases map to TRBD1. J lost 2 bases, V lost 6 bases, and 6 bases had no gene match. Germline V CDR1 and CDR2: LNHDA, SQIVND (reference sequence). The CDR3 covers 14 residues. Here the CDR3 reads CASSRQGTNYGYTF. In DNA, the CDR3 is TGTGCCAGTAGCCGACAGGGAACCAACTATGGCTACACCTTC. Drawing the rest from reference TRBV19 and TRBJ1-2, the complete variable domain is DGGITQSPKYLFRKEGQNVTLSCEQNLNHDAMYWYRQDPGQGLRLIYYSQIVNDFQKGDIAEGYSVSREKKESFPLTVTSAQKNPTAFYLCASSRQGTNYGYTFGSGTRLTVV.

J is TRBJ2-7 and V is TRBV9; 7 bases are shared with TRBD1. This CDR3 has 12 residues. V trimming: 4 bases; J trimming: 5 bases; junction bases outside the gene matches: 3. The germline V gene has CDR1 SGDLS and CDR2 YYNGEE. CDR3 nucleotide sequence: TGTGCCAGCAGCAGCCAGGGGGACGAGCAGTACTTC. Protein product: CASSSQGDEQYF.

Of note for this clone: One end of the junction fails to match germline, which may point to a read error. In DNA, the CDR3 is TGTTCCAGCAGCGAAACCGGGACAGGGGTTTACAACTATGGCTACACCTTC. This encodes CSSSETGTGVYNYGYTF. This chain links TRBV7-9 with TRBJ1-2, with TRBD1 matching 10 bases. The CDR3 spans 17 residues. Germline V gene sequence: CDR1 SEHNR, CDR2 FQNEAQ (reference sequence).

The chain couples TRBV5-1 to TRBJ2-3; D is ambiguous. CDR1 and CDR2 (germline): SGHRS, YFSETQ. The ends were cut back, 2 bases at V and 2 bases at J, with 6 bases in the middle. The CDR3 is made up of 13 amino acids. This chain's CDR3 is CASSFPNTDTQYF. As DNA, the CDR3 is TGCGCCAGCAGCTTTCCCAACACAGATACGCAGTATTTT. The variable domain in full, completed from reference TRBV5-1 and TRBJ2-3, reads KAGVTQTPRYLIKTRGQQVTLSCSPISGHRSVSWYQQTPGQGLQFLFEYFSETQRNKGNFPGRFSGRQFSNSRSEMNVSTLELGDSALYLCASSFPNTDTQYFGPGTRLTVL.

The table lists this clone with a count of one. This chain connects TRBV19 to TRBJ1-3; no definite D call. Trimming left V 6 bases short and J 3 bases short, with 9 bases between. The CDR3 covers 13 residues. Germline CDR1 is LNHDA and CDR2 is SQIVND (reference sequence). The CDR3 DNA follows: TGTGCCAGTAGACCCGTCGGTGGAAACACCATATATTTT. It specifies CASRPVGGNTIYF.

The V gene is TRBV4-1, the J gene TRBJ1-1, with D possibly matching TRBD1 (5 bases). V shed 2 bases and J shed 4 bases, with 11 bases lying between them. The CDR3 length is 14 residues. The germline V gene encodes CDR1 MGHRA and CDR2 YSYEKL. CDR3 coding DNA: TGCGCCAGCAGCCAATATCTAGGGGCCACTGAAGCTTTCTTT. Its translation: CASSQYLGATEAFF.

The gene calls are TRBV30 and TRBJ1-1, with D possibly matching TRBD1 (6 bases). This CDR3 region has 12 residues. Trimming removed 4 bases from V and 4 bases from J, with 10 bases in between. From germline, CDR1 is GTSNPN and CDR2 SVGIG (reference sequence). For the CDR3, the DNA is TGTGCCTGGAACAGGGAGGGCACTGAAGCTTTCTTT. Translated: CAWNREGTEAFF.

The chain employs TRBV11-2 and TRBJ2-5, with 8 bases fitting TRBD1. Trimming took 5 bases from V and 0 from J; bases not matched to a gene: 5. CDR1 and CDR2 from the germline V gene are SGHAT and FQNNGV. This CDR3 has 15 residues. CDR3 sequence reads: CASSKGQGYQETQYF. The CDR3 DNA reads TGTGCCAGCAGCAAAGGACAGGGCTACCAAGAGACCCAGTACTTC.

CDR3 bases: TGTGCCAGCAGCCTCCAGGGAATTCCGGCAGATACGCAGTATTTT. Protein product: CASSLQGIPADTQYF. V and J are TRBV14 and TRBJ2-3; possible D gene TRBD1, 5 bases. Germline V gives CDR1 SGHDN, CDR2 FVKESK. V was trimmed by 4 bases and J by 4 bases, leaving 15 bases between them. CDR3 length: 15 amino acids. Supplemented by reference TRBV14 and TRBJ2-3, the full variable domain reads EAGVTQFPSHSVIEKGQTVTLRCDPISGHDNLYWYRRVMGKEIKFLLHFVKESKQDESGMPNNRFLAERTGGTYSTLKVQPAELEDSGVYFCASSLQGIPADTQYFGPGTRLTVL.

This clone was seen just once. The chain is built from TRBV5-1 and TRBJ2-5, with D hard to call. Gene TRBJ2-7 matches the end of the DNA better, so the J call may be wrong. This CDR3 region has 11 residues. Germline V gene sequence: CDR1 SGHRS, CDR2 YFSETQ. CDR3 nucleotides: TGCGCCAGCAGCTTGGGGTACGAGCAGTACTTC. It encodes CASSLGYEQYF.